This T cell receptor beta chain was recorded in a study of CD8 T cells in ankylosing spondylitis. TCRdb passed the 5' RACE reads through MiXCR, listing each CDR3 protein once. The data contain about 700,000 distinct CDR3 sequences, over 15% of them singletons. Regarding the study as a whole: Some of these motif variants have turned up before, in reports on reactive arthritis synovial fluid and blood. Seemingly distinctive of ankylosing spondylitis blood was a TCR beta motif formed by eight highly homologous variants.

About this clonotype: The antigen is undetermined. The junction differs from germline at one of its ends, possibly a read error.

This CDR3 comprises 14 residues. Germline-derived CDR1 and CDR2 are KGHDR and SFDVKD. The sequenced sample consisted of blood, either unsorted or a sorted T cell fraction (not recorded which). The receptor was derived from a male donor with ankylosing spondylitis. The V gene is TRBV24-1, the J gene TRBJ2-1; D may be TRBD2 (5 bases). This CDR3 reads CATSDPTSYIEQFF. In DNA form, the CDR3 reads TGTGCCACCAGTGACCCCACTAGTTACATTGAGCAGTTCTTC.